These T cell receptor beta chains were read from a single sample in a study of Tregs in tolerant kidney transplant recipients. Sequenced by immunoSEQ multiplex PCR; TCRdb stores in-frame clones only, minus some. The repertoire holds about 240,000 clones, with roughly 84% as singletons. Specimen: CD4+ T cells from blood. The receptor set was obtained from a human donor in good health. The conserved cysteine and the conserved F or W are not part of the CDR3 here.

>TRBJ2-1|TRBV2
ASSARTSGGRQF
>TRBJ1-1|TRBV5-1
ASSLGTGDPFSLKAF
>TRBJ2-3|TRBV7-6
ASSVAGGPDTQY
>TRBJ2-1|TRBV2
ASSSQGGGYNEQF
>TRBJ2-1|TRBV6-1
ASRLAGGNEQF
>TRBJ1-5|TRBV6-1
ASKLTGNQPQH
>TRBJ1-1|TRBV5-1
ASSLAEGDTEAF
>TRBJ1-1|TRBV6-5
ASRQGMNTEAF
>TRBJ1-1|TRBV5-5
ASSYGWNTEAF
>TRBJ2-3|TRBV29-1
TATGTLSTDTQY
>TRBJ1-2|TRBV5-1
ASSLALTAGGYT
>TRBJ2-5|TRBV11-2
ASNSVETQY
>TRBJ1-2|TRBV15
ATSISDYGYT
>TRBJ2-1|TRBV6-1
ASSAQWDLFEQF
>TRBJ2-2|TRBV4-1
ASSQATNPGELF
>TRBJ2-5|TRBV6-1
ASSAALQGQETQY
>TRBJ1-3|TRBV4-2
ASSQQTGGPTFWGNTIY
>TRBJ2-2|TRBV2
ASSRQQNTGELF
>TRBJ2-7|TRBV9
ASSVGSSYEQY
>TRBJ1-2|TRBV6-5
ASSYDRVGGYT
>TRBJ1-1|TRBV7-8
ASSLGRRIEAF
>-|TRBV7-2
ASSSGGLAGVEQY
>TRBJ1-2|TRBV30
AWSVPSQGAGKLYGYT
>TRBJ2-1|TRBV6-5
ASSHREIRF
>TRBJ2-4|TRBV16
ASSPKREQNIQY
>TRBJ1-3|TRBV15
ATSRDRGVAGNTIY
>TRBJ1-5|TRBV7-6
ASSLRGQPQH
>TRBJ1-1|TRBV19
ASSLYGVNTEAF
>TRBJ2-7|TRBV18
ASSPGLAGRDQY
>TRBJ1-6|TRBV2
ASRRGPGSPLH
>TRBJ1-1|TRBV5-6
ASSLIWGQGDTEAF
>TRBJ2-3|TRBV4-2
ASSQGFKSSGSTADTQY
>TRBJ2-2|TRBV7-9
ASSSPLASGRAWTGELF
>TRBJ2-1|TRBV5-4
ASSLYKRTSSYNEQF
>TRBJ2-7|TRBV19
ASSIGTGSPGQY